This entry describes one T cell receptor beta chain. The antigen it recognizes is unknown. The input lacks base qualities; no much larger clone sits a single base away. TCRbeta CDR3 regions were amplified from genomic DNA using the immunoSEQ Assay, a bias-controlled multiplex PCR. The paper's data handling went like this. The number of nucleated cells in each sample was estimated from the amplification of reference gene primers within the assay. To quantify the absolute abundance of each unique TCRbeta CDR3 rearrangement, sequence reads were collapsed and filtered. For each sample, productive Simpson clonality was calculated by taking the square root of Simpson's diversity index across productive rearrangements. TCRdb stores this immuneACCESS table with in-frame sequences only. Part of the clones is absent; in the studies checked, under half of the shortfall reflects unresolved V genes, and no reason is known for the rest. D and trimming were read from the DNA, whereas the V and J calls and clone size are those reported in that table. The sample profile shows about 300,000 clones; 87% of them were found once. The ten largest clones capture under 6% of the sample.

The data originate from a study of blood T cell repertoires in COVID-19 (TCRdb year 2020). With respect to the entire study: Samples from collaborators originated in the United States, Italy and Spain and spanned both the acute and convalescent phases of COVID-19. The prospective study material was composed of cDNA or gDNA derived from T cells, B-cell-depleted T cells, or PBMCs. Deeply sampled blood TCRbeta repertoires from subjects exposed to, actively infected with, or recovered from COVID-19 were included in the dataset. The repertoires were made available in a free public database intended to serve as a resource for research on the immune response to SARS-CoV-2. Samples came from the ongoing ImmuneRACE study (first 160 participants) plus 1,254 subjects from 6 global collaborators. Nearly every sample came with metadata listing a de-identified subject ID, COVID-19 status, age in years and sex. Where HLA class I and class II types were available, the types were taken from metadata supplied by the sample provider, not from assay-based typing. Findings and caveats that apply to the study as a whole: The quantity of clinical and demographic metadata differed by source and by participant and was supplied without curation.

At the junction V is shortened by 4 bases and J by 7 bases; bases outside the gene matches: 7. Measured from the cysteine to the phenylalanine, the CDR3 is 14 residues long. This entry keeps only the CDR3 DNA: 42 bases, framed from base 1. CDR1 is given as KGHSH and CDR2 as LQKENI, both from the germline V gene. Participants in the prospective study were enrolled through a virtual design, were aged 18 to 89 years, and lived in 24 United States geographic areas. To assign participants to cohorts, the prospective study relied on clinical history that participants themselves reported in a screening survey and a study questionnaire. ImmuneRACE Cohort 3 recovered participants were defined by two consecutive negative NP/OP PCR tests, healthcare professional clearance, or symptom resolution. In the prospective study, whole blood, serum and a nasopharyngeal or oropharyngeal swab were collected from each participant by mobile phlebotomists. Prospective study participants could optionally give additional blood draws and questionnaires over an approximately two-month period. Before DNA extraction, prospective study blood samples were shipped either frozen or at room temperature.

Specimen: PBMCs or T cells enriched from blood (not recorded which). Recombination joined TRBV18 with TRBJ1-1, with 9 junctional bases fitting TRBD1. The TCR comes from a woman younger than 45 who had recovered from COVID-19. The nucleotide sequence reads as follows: TGTGCCAGCTCACTATCACAGGGGGCGGTTGAAGCTTTCTTT. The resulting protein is CASSLSQGAVEAFF.